This is a list of T cell receptor beta chains from one sample in a study of cytomegalovirus exposure and HLA in healthy donors. Here immunoSEQ multiplex PCR was the method, and the copy in TCRdb shows in-frame clones only, minus some. The sample consists of about 140,000 clones, 70% to 90% of them appearing once. Sequences were obtained from PBMCs. The receptors were gathered from a man aged 35 to 55 in good health and CMV-seronegative. Both conserved end residues are part of each CDR3. The D gene is left open where the match is weak. Some rows have no size entry. The others give once, few or many, or a class for an expanded clone.

TRBJ1-4	NA	TRBV19	NA	TGTGCCAGTAGTAAAATGGCCAACGAAAAACTGTTTTTT	CASSKMANEKLFF
TRBJ2-3	NA	TRBV25-1	TRBD2	TGTGCCAGCAGTGCCCCGGGACTAGCGGGAGGAACGCAGTATTTT	CASSAPGLAGGTQYF
TRBJ1-6	NA	TRBV13	TRBD1	TGTGCCAGCAGCTCGGGACAGGGAAATAATTCACCCCTCCACTTT	CASSSGQGNNSPLHF
TRBJ2-3	once	TRBV9	TRBD2	TGTGCCAGCAGCGTGAAGCGGGAGACAGATACGCAGTATTTT	CASSVKRETDTQYF
TRBJ2-7	NA	TRBV5-4	NA	TGTGCCAGCAGCTTGGGGAGCGGTTACGAGCAGTACTTC	CASSLGSGYEQYF
TRBJ1-2	once	TRBV19	TRBD1	TGTGCCAGTAGGACGGGACAGGGTTATGGGAATGGCTACACCTTC	CASRTGQGYGNGYTF
TRBJ1-1	NA	TRBV4-1	NA	TGCGCCAGCAGCCAGGCCTGGGGGCTCACTGAAGCTTTCTTT	CASSQAWGLTEAFF
TRBJ2-6	NA	TRBV5-5	NA	TGTGCCAGCAGCTTGGTCCCCGGCTCTGGGGCCAACGTCCTGACTTTC	CASSLVPGSGANVLTF
TRBJ1-2	NA	TRBV27	TRBD1	TGTGCCAGCAGTACCCGACAGGGGATTTGGAATGGCTACACCTTC	CASSTRQGIWNGYTF
TRBJ2-2	once	TRBV10-1	TRBD2	TGCGCCAGCAGGCCTCGACTAGCGGGAGGGTCGAGGGCCGGGGAGCTGTTTTTT	CASRPRLAGGSRAGELFF
TRBJ2-3	NA	TRBV7-8	NA	TGTGCCAGCAGCTTAAGTCGCGGGACAGCTAAACCCCTTGTACTGAGCACAGATACGCAGTATTTT	CASSLSRGTAKPLVLSTDTQYF
TRBJ1-1	NA	TRBV28	NA	TGTGCCAGCAGAGCGGGACTCCCACCTGAAGCTTTCTTT	CASRAGLPPEAFF
TRBJ1-6	NA	TRBV5-1	TRBD1	TGCGCCAGCAGCTTGGGTACAGGGGGTTCACCCCTCCACTTT	CASSLGTGGSPLHF
TRBJ2-7	NA	TRBV7-3	NA	TGTGCCAGCAGCCCTAATGGCAGGGGGGCCTACGAGCAGTACTTC	CASSPNGRGAYEQYF